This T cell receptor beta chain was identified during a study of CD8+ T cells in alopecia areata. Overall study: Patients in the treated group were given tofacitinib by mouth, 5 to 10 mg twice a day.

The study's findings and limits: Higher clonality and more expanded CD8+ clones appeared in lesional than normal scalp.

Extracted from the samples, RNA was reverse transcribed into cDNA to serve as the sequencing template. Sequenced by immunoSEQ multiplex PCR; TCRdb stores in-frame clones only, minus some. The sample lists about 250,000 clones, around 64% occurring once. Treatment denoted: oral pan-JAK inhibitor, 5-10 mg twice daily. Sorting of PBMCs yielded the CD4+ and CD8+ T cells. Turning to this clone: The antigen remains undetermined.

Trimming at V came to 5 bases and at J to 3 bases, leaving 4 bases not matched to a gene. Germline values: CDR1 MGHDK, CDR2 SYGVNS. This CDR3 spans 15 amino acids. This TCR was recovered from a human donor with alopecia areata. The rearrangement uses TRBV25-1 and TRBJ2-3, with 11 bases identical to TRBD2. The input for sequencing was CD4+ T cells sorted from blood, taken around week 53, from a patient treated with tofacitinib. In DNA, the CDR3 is TGTGCCAGCAGTAGTAGCGGGGGGGCGACAGATACGCAGTATTTT. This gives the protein CASSSSGGATDTQYF. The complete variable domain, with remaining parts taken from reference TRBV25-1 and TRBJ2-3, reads EADIYQTPRYLVIGTGKKITLECSQTMGHDKMYWYQQDPGMELHLIHYSYGVNSTEKGDLSSESTVSRIRTEHFPLTLESARPSHTSQYLCASSSSGGATDTQYFGPGTRLTVL.